The 16 T cell receptor beta chains below all came from one sample that was sequenced in a study of cytotoxic CD8 clonotypes in ibrutinib-treated CLL. Assay used: immunoSEQ multiplex PCR; TCRdb lists only in-frame clones, some missing. The data show 250,000 or so clones, 70% seen once. This material consisted of PBMCs, taken after 24 months of ibrutinib treatment. All receptors come from a human donor with chronic lymphocytic leukemia.

The chain recombines TRBV7-2 with TRBJ2-4; possible D gene TRBD2, 6 bases. V was shortened by 8 bases and J by 8 bases, with 16 bases between the two germline ends. CDR1 and CDR2 (germline): SGHTA, FQGNSA. The CDR3 is made up of 13 amino acids. The CDR3 spells CASSDYRLDIQYF. Written as DNA, the CDR3 is TGTGCCAGCTCGGACTATCGCCTGGACATTCAGTACTTC.

V gene TRBV2 combines with J gene TRBJ2-5, with D unclear. Germline V gives CDR1 SNHLY, CDR2 FYNNEI. The CDR3 contains 12 residues. Trimming took off 4 bases at V and 4 bases at J, with 7 bases between the two ends. The CDR3 here is CASSGDGETQYF. DNA for the CDR3: TGTGCCAGCAGTGGTGACGGAGAGACCCAGTACTTC.

The chain has TRBV27 and TRBJ1-5; D not resolved. This CDR3 contains 13 residues. From germline, CDR1 is MNHEY and CDR2 SMNVEV (reference sequence). Trimming shortened V by 5 bases and J by 5 bases, and 10 bases separated the two germline ends. The CDR3 sequence: CASSRRIDQPQHF. CDR3 coding DNA: TGTGCCAGCAGTCGGAGGATTGATCAGCCCCAGCATTTT.

The chain carries TRBV23-1 and TRBJ1-5; D gene ambiguous. TRBV23-1 is known as an ORF, though its function is uncertain. The V and J ends lost 2 bases and 7 bases respectively, with 9 bases between them. This CDR3 is 13 amino acids long. This CDR3 is CASSQAVGQPQHF. The CDR3 DNA follows: TGCGCCAGCAGTCAAGCAGTTGGACAGCCCCAGCATTTT.

The chain is built from TRBV4-3 and TRBJ1-3; the match to TRBD1 covers 7 bases. V shed 1 base, J shed 8 bases, and the junction held 11 bases outside the gene matches. The CDR3 sequence is 16 residues long. The germline gives CDR1 LGHNA, CDR2 YSLEER. CDR3 amino acids: CASSQATGHIWDTIYF. The DNA for the CDR3 is TGCGCCAGCAGCCAAGCGACAGGGCACATTTGGGACACCATATATTTT.

V is TRBV2 and J is TRBJ1-4, with a tentative D call TRBD1 (5 bases). The CDR3 is 14 amino acids. Germline V gene lookup returns CDR1 SNHLY and CDR2 FYNNEI. Deletions cut 8 bases from V and 4 bases from J, with 14 bases between. CDR3 coding DNA: TGTGCCAGCGGTGGGGACGGACTTAATGAAAAACTGTTTTTT. Translating gives CASGGDGLNEKLFF.

This chain uses TRBV7-8 with TRBJ2-1; D gene uncertain. This CDR3 has 14 amino acids. Germline loops: CDR1 SGHVS, CDR2 FQNEAQ. V was trimmed by 0 bases and J by 6 bases, leaving 9 bases between them. The CDR3 here is CASSLAVASNEQFF. The CDR3 DNA is TGTGCCAGCAGCTTAGCGGTGGCTAGCAATGAGCAGTTCTTC. The full variable domain, completed using reference TRBV7-8 and TRBJ2-1, is GAGVSQSPRYKVAKRGQDVALRCDPISGHVSLFWYQQALGQGPEFLTYFQNEAQLDKSGLPSDRFFAERPEGSVSTLKIQRTQQEDSAVYLCASSLAVASNEQFFGPGTRLTVL.

The chain employs TRBV7-2 and TRBJ2-3, with D possibly being TRBD1 (6 bases). Germline V CDR1 and CDR2: SGHTA, FQGNSA. This CDR3 is built from 13 residues. Trimming left V 3 bases short and J 3 bases short, with 7 bases between. The CDR3 is CASSFRGTDTQYF. CDR3 bases: TGTGCCAGCAGCTTCAGGGGTACAGATACGCAGTATTTT.

This chain links TRBV11-2 with TRBJ1-4; D unclear. V was trimmed by 1 base and J by 0 bases, leaving 9 bases between them. The CDR3 extends over 16 amino acids. CDR1 and CDR2 from the germline V gene are SGHAT and FQNNGV. CDR3 region: CASSLGAVATNEKLFF. The CDR3 DNA is TGTGCCAGCAGCTTAGGAGCAGTGGCAACTAATGAAAAACTGTTTTTT.

V is TRBV28 and J is TRBJ1-5; no reliable D call. Trimming took 3 bases from V and 2 from J, leaving 11 bases between them. Looked up from germline, CDR1 is MDHEN and CDR2 is SYDVKM. The CDR3 is 15 amino acids. The CDR3 DNA follows: TGTGCCAGCAGTTTCACCCACGGTGGCAATCAGCCCCAGCATTTT. Translating gives CASSFTHGGNQPQHF.

The genes are TRBV30 and TRBJ1-1; D is unresolved. The CDR3 runs to 9 residues. The germline V gene encodes CDR1 GTSNPN and CDR2 SVGIG (reference sequence). Trimming removed 2 bases from V and 8 bases from J, with 3 bases in between. The CDR3 sequence is CAWSTEAFF. CDR3 nucleotides: TGTGCCTGGAGTACAGAAGCTTTCTTT.

V usage is TRBV6-5 and J usage is TRBJ2-7; no firm D call. Germline V lookup: CDR1 MNHEY, CDR2 SVGAGI. V lost 8 bases to trimming and J lost 2 bases, with 4 bases between them. This CDR3 is 10 amino acids long. This chain's CDR3 is CASSAYEQYF. The CDR3, as DNA: TGTGCCAGCTCCGCCTACGAGCAGTACTTC.

The chain links TRBV5-1 to TRBJ2-5, with 8 nucleotides matching TRBD2. Germline CDR1 and CDR2: SGHRS and YFSETQ. This CDR3 region has 16 residues. The V gene end was trimmed by 0 bases and the J gene end by 5 bases; junction bases not matched to a gene: 9. The CDR3 region has the DNA TGCGCCAGCAGCTTGGATGGTAGCGGGATCGGGGAGACCCAGTACTTC. This gives the protein CASSLDGSGIGETQYF.

A few counts support this clone. The gene calls are TRBV9 and TRBJ2-3, with D maybe TRBD2 (6 bases). From germline, CDR1 is SGDLS and CDR2 YYNGEE. The CDR3 is 13 residues long. V was pared by 6 bases and J by 2 bases, with 10 bases between. Here the CDR3 reads CASTREPTDTQYF. For the CDR3, the DNA is TGTGCCAGCACCCGGGAGCCCACAGATACGCAGTATTTT.

This chain connects TRBV15 to TRBJ1-2; D is undetermined. The ends were cut back, 1 base at V and 6 bases at J, with 12 bases in the middle. The germline gives CDR1 LNHNV, CDR2 YYDKDF (reference sequence). The CDR3 loop spans 14 amino acids. CDR3 in DNA: TGTGCCACCAGCAGAGGGCTATTTTACGATGGCTACACCTTC. Protein product: CATSRGLFYDGYTF. Full variable domain (remainder filled in from reference TRBV15 and TRBJ1-2): DAMVIQNPRYQVTQFGKPVTLSCSQTLNHNVMYWYQQKSSQAPKLLFHYYDKDFNNEADTPDNFQSRRPNTSFCFLDIRSPGLGDTAMYLCATSRGLFYDGYTFGSGTRLTVV.

A few counts support this clone. The chain recombines TRBV5-1 with TRBJ2-7, with 9 bases lining up with TRBD2. The CDR3 sequence is 15 residues long. V shed 4 bases, J shed 2 bases, and the junction held 7 bases outside the gene matches. In germline, CDR1 is SGHRS, CDR2 YFSETQ. The CDR3 is CASSPWTSATYEQYF. CDR3 sequence (DNA): TGCGCCAGCAGCCCCTGGACTAGCGCGACCTACGAGCAGTACTTC.